These 18 T cell receptor beta chains were sequenced from one sample in a study of T cell repertoires in aging, cancer and after chemotherapy. Rearranged V-D-J TRB sequences were amplified with a mixed TRB-A/B primer pool. TCRdb re-derived calls from the multiplex PCR reads in MiXCR, one entry per CDR3 protein. The sample has around 6,000 distinct CDR3 sequences; about 31% are singletons. The template was genomic DNA from peripheral blood, not RNA. The sample was blood. Every receptor here comes from a human donor with a blood cancer.

This chain uses TRBV6-2 or TRBV6-3 with TRBJ1-6; D uncertain. V dropped 5 bases and J dropped 15 bases, with 14 bases sitting between them. The CDR3 is 12 residues long. Germline V CDR1 and CDR2: MNHEY, SVGEGT. This CDR3 reads CASSQPGLLLHF. CDR3 DNA: TGTGCCAGCAGTCAACCGGGCTTACTCCTCCACTTT.

The J gene is TRBJ2-3, the V gene TRBV19; D perhaps matches TRBD1 (6 bases). The V and J ends lost 5 bases and 3 bases respectively, with 15 bases between them. Germline V gene sequence: CDR1 LNHDA, CDR2 SQIVND (reference sequence). This CDR3 has 15 amino acids. DNA for the CDR3: TGTGCCAGTAGTCCATCACTCACAGGGACAGATACGCAGTATTTT. Translation gives CASSPSLTGTDTQYF. The full variable domain, with the rest looked up from reference TRBV19 and TRBJ2-3, is DGGITQSPKYLFRKEGQNVTLSCEQNLNHDAMYWYRQDPGQGLRLIYYSQIVNDFQKGDIAEGYSVSREKKESFPLTVTSAQKNPTAFYLCASSPSLTGTDTQYFGPGTRLTVL.

V and J are TRBV11-3 and TRBJ2-7; D unresolved. Trimming removed 5 bases from V and 5 bases from J, with 16 bases in between. The CDR3 totals 14 residues. Germline CDR1 is SGHNT and CDR2 is YENEEA. CDR3 DNA sequence: TGTGCCAGCAGCGGCGGCATCACCTTGGACGAGCAGTACTTC. This translates into CASSGGITLDEQYF. Filled out from reference TRBV11-3 and TRBJ2-7, the complete variable domain reads EAGVVQSPRYKIIEKKQPVAFWCNPISGHNTLYWYLQNLGQGPELLIRYENEEAVDDSQLPKDRFSAERLKGVDSTLKIQPAELGDSAVYLCASSGGITLDEQYFGPGTRLTVT.

A few counts support this clonotype. The gene calls are TRBV30 and TRBJ2-6; D not resolved. Germline V gene sequence: CDR1 GTSNPN, CDR2 SVGIG (reference sequence). Trimming removed 2 bases from V and 4 bases from J, with 6 bases in between. This CDR3 is built from 13 residues. CDR3 nucleotides: TGTGCCTGGAGTACGAGGGGGGCCAACGTCCTGACTTTC. This gives the protein CAWSTRGANVLTF.

The chain links TRBV11-3 to TRBJ2-3, with no clear D. There are 14 residues in the CDR3. V was clipped by 1 base and J by 2 bases, with 7 bases between them. CDR1 is SGHNT and CDR2 is YENEEA in the germline V gene. CDR3 sequence: CASSLGTATDTQYF. The CDR3 nucleotides read TGTGCCAGCAGCTTAGGGACCGCCACAGATACGCAGTATTTT.

The rearrangement uses TRBV13 and TRBJ2-7; 10 bases match TRBD2. This CDR3 is 15 amino acids long. J was trimmed by 5 bases and V by 3 bases; bases with no gene match: 7. Germline V gene data show CDR1 as PRHDT and CDR2 as FYEKMQ (reference sequence). The CDR3: CASSLEAGGLNEQYF. DNA for the CDR3: TGTGCCAGCAGCTTGGAAGCGGGAGGGCTCAACGAGCAGTACTTC.

This clonotype was seen only a few times. The V gene is TRBV6-5, the J gene TRBJ2-1, with D perhaps TRBD2 (6 bases). The CDR3 extends over 17 amino acids. V shed 5 bases and J shed 0 bases, with 17 bases lying between them. Germline V CDR1 and CDR2: MNHEY, SVGAGI. CDR3 region: CASSEGRWTTSYNEQFF. The DNA of the CDR3 is TGTGCCAGCAGTGAGGGCCGGTGGACTACCTCCTACAATGAGCAGTTCTTC.

This clonotype has only a few counts. The gene calls are TRBV6-5 and TRBJ1-4; D is possibly TRBD1 (5 bases). The V gene lost 0 bases and the J gene lost 10 bases, with 18 bases spanning the gap. Looked up from germline, CDR1 is MNHEY and CDR2 is SVGAGI. The CDR3 extends over 16 amino acids. The CDR3 nucleotides are TGTGCCAGCAGTTACTCTCGGGACGTGTTGGGGGTAAAACTGTTTTTT. This translates into CASSYSRDVLGVKLFF.

This clonotype is labeled medium-sized. J is TRBJ1-5 and V is TRBV29-1; D gene ambiguous. Per germline, CDR1 SQVTM and CDR2 ANQGSEA. The V gene lost 5 bases and the J gene lost 6 bases, with 14 bases spanning the gap. CDR3 length: 13 amino acids. CDR3 in amino acids: CSVSGGVGQPQHF. CDR3 in DNA: TGCAGCGTTTCCGGAGGAGTTGGTCAGCCCCAGCATTTT.

This clonotype was found once. The chain has TRBV19 and TRBJ2-2; 9 positions agree with TRBD2. V lost 3 bases, J lost 7 bases, and 9 bases stayed unmatched. CDR1 is LNHDA and CDR2 is SQIVND in the germline V gene (reference sequence). The CDR3 consists of 16 residues. In DNA, the CDR3 is TGTGCCAGTAGTATTCCTAGCGGGATTGGTTACGGGGAGCTGTTTTTT. Its translation: CASSIPSGIGYGELFF.

The rearrangement links TRBV19 to TRBJ2-7; a weak D match, TRBD2 (5 bases). Trimming cost V 6 bases and J 5 bases, with 14 bases left between them. Germline lookup yields CDR1 LNHDA and CDR2 SQIVND (reference sequence). This CDR3 has 13 amino acids. The CDR3: CASSYIGGNEQYF. The CDR3 region has the DNA TGTGCCAGTAGCTATATTGGAGGCAACGAGCAGTACTTC.

The V gene is TRBV6-1, the J gene TRBJ2-7, with no clear D. V dropped 2 bases and J dropped 6 bases, with 17 bases sitting between them. From germline, CDR1 is MNHNS and CDR2 SASEGT. CDR3 length: 15 residues. The CDR3 spells CASSEQSFSLGEQYF. CDR3 in DNA: TGTGCCAGCAGTGAACAGTCCTTCTCCTTGGGCGAGCAGTACTTC.

The sample holds a few counts of this clonotype. This sequence joins TRBV15 and TRBJ1-5, with D possibly being TRBD1 (5 bases). V lost 2 bases, J lost 6 bases, and 14 bases lay in between. This CDR3 has 15 amino acids. The germline V gene has CDR1 LNHNV and CDR2 YYDKDF (reference sequence). CDR3 DNA: TGTGCCACCAGCAGAATTCAGGGTCAAGGTCAGCCCCAGCATTTT. Protein sequence: CATSRIQGQGQPQHF.

Only one count was recorded for this clonotype. V gene TRBV5-5 combines with J gene TRBJ2-7, with D possibly being TRBD1 (5 bases). There are 14 residues in the CDR3. Germline V gene sequence: CDR1 SGHKS, CDR2 YYEKEE (reference sequence). With 1 base removed from V and 5 bases from J, the gap between germline ends came to 13 bases. The CDR3: CASSLYPGPNEQYF. The CDR3 nucleotides are TGTGCCAGCAGCTTGTATCCAGGGCCTAACGAGCAGTACTTC.

In its sample, this clonotype was seen a few times. The rearrangement links TRBV15 to TRBJ2-3; no clear D. Germline CDR1 is LNHNV and CDR2 is YYDKDF (reference sequence). V shed 6 bases and J shed 2 bases, with 15 bases lying between them. CDR3 length equals 15 residues. The DNA of the CDR3 is TGTGCCACCAGAATTAAGGACCGCCCCACAGATACGCAGTATTTT. This translates into CATRIKDRPTDTQYF.

The rearrangement joins TRBV18 to TRBJ2-7, with D possibly matching TRBD1 (6 bases). Germline lookup yields CDR1 KGHSH and CDR2 LQKENI. The CDR3 is 14 residues long. V gave up 3 bases and J gave up 7 bases, with 16 bases separating them. CDR3 protein: CASSPSRQAWEQYF. Written as DNA, the CDR3 is TGTGCCAGCTCACCCAGTCGACAGGCCTGGGAGCAGTACTTC.

The chain recombines TRBV12-3 or TRBV12-4 with TRBJ2-4; a possible D gene is TRBD2 (5 bases). V was cut by 5 bases and J by 8 bases, with 7 bases left in between. The CDR3 runs 11 residues. The CDR3 here is CASSRGHIQYF. The CDR3 DNA reads TGTGCCAGCAGTCGAGGGCACATTCAGTACTTC.

The CDR3 protein is CASSFEAGSNTGELFF. The CDR3, as DNA: TGTGCCAGCAGTTTTGAGGCGGGTTCGAACACCGGGGAGCTGTTTTTT. The chain links TRBV27 to TRBJ2-2, with a possible D match to TRBD2 (5 bases). Looked up from germline, CDR1 is MNHEY and CDR2 is SMNVEV (reference sequence). Trimming took 3 bases from V and 0 from J, leaving 11 bases between them. The CDR3 length is 16 residues.